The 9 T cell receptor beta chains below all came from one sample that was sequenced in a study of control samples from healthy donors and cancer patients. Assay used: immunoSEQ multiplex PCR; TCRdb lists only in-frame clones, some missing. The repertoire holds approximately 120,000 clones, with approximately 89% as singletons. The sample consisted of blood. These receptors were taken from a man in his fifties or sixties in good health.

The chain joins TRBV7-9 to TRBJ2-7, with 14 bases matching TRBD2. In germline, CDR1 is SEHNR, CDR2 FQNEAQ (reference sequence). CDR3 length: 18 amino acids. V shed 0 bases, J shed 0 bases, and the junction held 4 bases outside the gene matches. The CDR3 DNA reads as TGTGCCAGCAGCTTAGCCGGGACTAGCGGGGGCCTCTCCTACGAGCAGTACTTC. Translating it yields CASSLAGTSGGLSYEQYF.

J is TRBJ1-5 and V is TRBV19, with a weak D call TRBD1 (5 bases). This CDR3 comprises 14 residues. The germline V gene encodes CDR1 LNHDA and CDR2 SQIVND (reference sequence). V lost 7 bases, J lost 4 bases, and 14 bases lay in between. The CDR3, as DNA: TGTGCCAGTATGACCCTAGAGGGGAATCAGCCCCAGCATTTT. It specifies CASMTLEGNQPQHF.

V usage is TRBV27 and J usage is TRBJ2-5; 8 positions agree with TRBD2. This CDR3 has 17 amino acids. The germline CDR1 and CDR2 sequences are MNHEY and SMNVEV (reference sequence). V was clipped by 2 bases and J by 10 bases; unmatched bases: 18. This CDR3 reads CASSLQHIAGNPCGQYF. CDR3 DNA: TGTGCCAGCAGTTTACAGCATATAGCGGGGAACCCGTGCGGCCAGTACTTC.

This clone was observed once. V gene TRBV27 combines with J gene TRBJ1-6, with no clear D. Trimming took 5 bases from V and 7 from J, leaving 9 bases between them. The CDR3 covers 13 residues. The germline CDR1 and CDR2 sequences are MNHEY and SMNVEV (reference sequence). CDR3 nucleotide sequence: TGTGCCAGCAGTCGAACAGCCAATTCACCCCTCCACTTT. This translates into CASSRTANSPLHF.

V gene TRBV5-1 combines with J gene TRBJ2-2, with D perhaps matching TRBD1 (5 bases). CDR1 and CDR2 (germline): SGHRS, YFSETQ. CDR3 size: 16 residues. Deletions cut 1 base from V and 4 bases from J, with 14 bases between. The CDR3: CASSLPPGRATGELFF. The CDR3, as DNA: TGCGCCAGCAGCTTGCCCCCAGGCAGGGCCACCGGGGAGCTGTTTTTT.

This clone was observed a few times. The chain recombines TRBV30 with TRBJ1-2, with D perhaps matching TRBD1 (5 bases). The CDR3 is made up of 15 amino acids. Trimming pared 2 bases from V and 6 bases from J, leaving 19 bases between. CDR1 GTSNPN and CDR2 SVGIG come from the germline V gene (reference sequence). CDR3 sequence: CAWSRQLLGTDGYTF. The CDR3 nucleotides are TGTGCCTGGAGTCGACAGCTACTTGGAACCGATGGCTACACCTTC.

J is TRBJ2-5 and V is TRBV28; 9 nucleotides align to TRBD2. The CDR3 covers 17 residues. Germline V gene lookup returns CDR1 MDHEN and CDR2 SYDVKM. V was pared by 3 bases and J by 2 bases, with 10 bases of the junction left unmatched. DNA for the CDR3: TGTGCCAGCAGTTTGGACCGGCTAGCGGGGTATCAAGAGACCCAGTACTTC. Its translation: CASSLDRLAGYQETQYF.

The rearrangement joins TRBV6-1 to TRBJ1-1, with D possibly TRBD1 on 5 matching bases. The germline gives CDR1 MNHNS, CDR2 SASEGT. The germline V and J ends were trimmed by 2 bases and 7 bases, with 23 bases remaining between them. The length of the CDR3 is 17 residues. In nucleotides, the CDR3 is TGTGCCAGCAGTGAAAGGCGAGGGGTCCCTACCAATTTTGAAGCTTTCTTT. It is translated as CASSERRGVPTNFEAFF.

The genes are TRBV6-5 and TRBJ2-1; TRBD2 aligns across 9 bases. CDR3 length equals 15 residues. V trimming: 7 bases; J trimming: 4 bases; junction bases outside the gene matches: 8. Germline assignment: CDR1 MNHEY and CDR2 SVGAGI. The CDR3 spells CASTSGTSLYNEQFF. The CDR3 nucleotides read TGTGCCAGCACCTCCGGGACTAGCCTTTACAATGAGCAGTTCTTC.